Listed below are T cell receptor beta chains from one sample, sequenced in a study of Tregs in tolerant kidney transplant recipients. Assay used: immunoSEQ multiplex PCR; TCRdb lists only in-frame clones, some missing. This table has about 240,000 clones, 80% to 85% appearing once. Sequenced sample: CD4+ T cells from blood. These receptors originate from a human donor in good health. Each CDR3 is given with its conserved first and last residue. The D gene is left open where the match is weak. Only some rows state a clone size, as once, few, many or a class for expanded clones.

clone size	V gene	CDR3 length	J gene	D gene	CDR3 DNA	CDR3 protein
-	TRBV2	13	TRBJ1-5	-	TGTGCCAGCCACGTCTGGAGCAATCAGCCCCAGCATTTT	CASHVWSNQPQHF
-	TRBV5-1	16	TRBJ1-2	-	TGCGCCAGCAGCTTGGGACAGGCATCAGCTAACTATGGCTACACCTTC	CASSLGQASANYGYTF
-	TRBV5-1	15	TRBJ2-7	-	TGCGCCAGCAGCTCGGGTGGTACCCGTGTGTACGAGCAGTACTTC	CASSSGGTRVYEQYF
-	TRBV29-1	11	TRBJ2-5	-	TGCAGCGTTGTCTTCCTCGGGGCCCAGTACTTC	CSVVFLGAQYF
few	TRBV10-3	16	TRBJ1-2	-	TGTGCCATCGAACCGGGTCTGATTAGAGGGAGCTATGGCTACACCTTC	CAIEPGLIRGSYGYTF
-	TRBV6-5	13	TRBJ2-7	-	TGTGCCAGCAGTGTCCAGGGTCGGTACGAGCAGTACTTC	CASSVQGRYEQYF
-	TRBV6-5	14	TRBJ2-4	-	TGTGCCAGCAGTGCCGGCTGGGGCAAAAACATTCAGTACTTC	CASSAGWGKNIQYF
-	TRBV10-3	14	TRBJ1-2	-	TGTGCCATCAGTGATCAGGGGCAGGGTCATGGCTACACCTTC	CAISDQGQGHGYTF
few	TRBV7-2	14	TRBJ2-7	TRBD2	TGTGCCAGCAGCTTTCCGAGCGGGGGTTACGAGCAGTACTTC	CASSFPSGGYEQYF
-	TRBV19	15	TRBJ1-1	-	TGTGCCAGTAGTAGTTTCGGGGTAAGTCGGAATGAAGCTTTCTTT	CASSSFGVSRNEAFF
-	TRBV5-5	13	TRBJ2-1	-	TGTGCCAGCAGCCCCGACAGGTGGGGTGAGCAGTTCTTC	CASSPDRWGEQFF
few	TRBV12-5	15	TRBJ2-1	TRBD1	TGTGCTAGTGGTTCCCAGGGGGAACACTACAATGAGCAGTTCTTC	CASGSQGEHYNEQFF
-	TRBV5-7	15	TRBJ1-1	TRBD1	TGTGCCAGCAGCCAGGACAGGCGAATGAACACTGAAGCTTTCTTT	CASSQDRRMNTEAFF
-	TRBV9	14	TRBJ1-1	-	TGTGCCAGCAGCGTCGGACAGATGAACACTGAAGCTTTCTTT	CASSVGQMNTEAFF
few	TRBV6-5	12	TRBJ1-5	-	TGTGCCAGTGGGGGGGGGATTCAGCCCCAGCATTTT	CASGGGIQPQHF
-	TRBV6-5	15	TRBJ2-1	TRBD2	TGTGCCAGCAGTTTGCTAGCGGGAGCCTACAATGAGCAGTTCTTC	CASSLLAGAYNEQFF
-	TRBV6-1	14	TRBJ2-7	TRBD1	TGTGCCAGCAGCCGGGACAGGGCCTCCTACGAGCAGTACTTC	CASSRDRASYEQYF
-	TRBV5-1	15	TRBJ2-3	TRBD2	TGCGCCAGCAGCGGACTAGCGGGAACCACAGATACGCAGTATTTT	CASSGLAGTTDTQYF
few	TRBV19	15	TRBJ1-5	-	TGTGCCAGTAGTCCGCTCTGGCAGGAGAATCAGCCCCAGCATTTT	CASSPLWQENQPQHF
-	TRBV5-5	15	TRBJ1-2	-	TGTGCCAGCAGCTTGAACCCCGGGACTAACTATGGCTACACCTTC	CASSLNPGTNYGYTF
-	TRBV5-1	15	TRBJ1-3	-	TGCGCCAGCAGCTTAGACGGTTACTCTGGAAACACCATATATTTT	CASSLDGYSGNTIYF
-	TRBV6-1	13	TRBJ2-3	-	TGTGCCAGCAGTGAAGGGCGAGGAGATACGCAGTATTTT	CASSEGRGDTQYF
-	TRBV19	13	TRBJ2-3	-	TGTGCCAGTAGTACGACAGGTGCGGATACGCAGTATTTT	CASSTTGADTQYF
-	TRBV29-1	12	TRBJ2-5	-	TGCAGCGTTGGGGCTTTGCAAGAGACCCAGTACTTC	CSVGALQETQYF